Listed below are T cell receptor beta chains from one sample, sequenced in a study of naive and memory T cell subsets. TCRdb fed the 5' RACE reads into MiXCR, producing one record per CDR3 protein. The table has roughly 62,000 distinct CDR3 sequences, around 8% seen once; the top ten hold 19%. The receptors were gathered from a female donor in good health. CDR3s include the opening cysteine and the closing phenylalanine or tryptophan. D genes are given only for firm matches. The size field is filled for only some rows; it gives once, few, many or a size class.

abundance | j_gene | v_gene | d_gene | CDR3aa | CDR3nt
many | TRBJ1-6 | TRBV2 | TRBD1 | CASMTNRGQKSPLHF | TGTGCCAGCATGACAAACAGGGGGCAGAAGTCACCCCTCCACTTT
many | TRBJ1-2 | TRBV6-5 | TRBD1 | CASSYFGTGGGYTF | TGTGCCAGCAGTTACTTCGGGACAGGAGGTGGCTACACCTTC
many | TRBJ1-1 | TRBV28 | NA | CASSLKGRAEAFF | TGTGCCAGCAGTTTAAAGGGGCGGGCTGAAGCTTTCTTT
many | TRBJ1-1 | TRBV28 | NA | CASSLGQMNTEAFF | TGTGCCAGCAGTTTGGGACAAATGAACACTGAAGCTTTCTTT
many | TRBJ2-7 | TRBV2 | TRBD2 | CASKKSLSGGTYEQYF | TGTGCCAGCAAGAAGTCGTTAAGCGGGGGGACCTACGAGCAGTACTTC
few | TRBJ1-2 | TRBV28 | NA | CASSLIEANYGYTF | TGTGCCAGCAGTTTAATCGAGGCTAACTATGGCTACACCTTC
few | TRBJ1-2 | TRBV6-1 | TRBD1 | CASRPGTDYGYTF | TGTGCCAGCAGACCCGGGACAGACTATGGCTACACCTTC
few | TRBJ2-3 | TRBV15 | NA | CATSRDRGDTQYF | TGTGCCACCAGCAGAGATCGGGGTGATACGCAGTATTTT
NA | TRBJ1-6 | TRBV20-1 | TRBD1 | CSAWTGVISSYNSPLHF | TGCAGTGCCTGGACAGGGGTGATCAGCTCCTATAATTCACCCCTCCACTTT
NA | TRBJ2-1 | TRBV19 | TRBD2 | CASSLWTPLGTSGRPEQFF | TGTGCCAGTAGTTTATGGACTCCACTAGGGACTAGCGGGAGACCGGAGCAGTTCTTC
few | TRBJ2-5 | TRBV27 | NA | CASSFSGVSETQYF | TGTGCCAGCAGTTTTTCAGGGGTGTCAGAGACCCAGTACTTC
few | TRBJ2-5 | TRBV18 | NA | CASSPRAEETQYF | TGTGCCAGCTCACCACGGGCGGAAGAGACCCAGTACTTC
many | TRBJ2-1 | TRBV19 | TRBD2 | CASSGLVVNEQFF | TGTGCCAGTTCGGGACTAGTCGTGAATGAGCAGTTCTTC
many | TRBJ1-3 | TRBV2 | NA | CASSSTSDTIYF | TGTGCCAGCAGTTCCACGTCAGACACCATATATTTT
NA | TRBJ2-2 | TRBV6-5 | TRBD1 | CASSLTGGTGELFF | TGTGCCAGCAGTCTCACAGGGGGCACCGGGGAGCTGTTTTTT